The sequence of this TCR beta chain was determined in a study of T cell clones after liver transplantation (dated by TCRdb to about 2019). About the investigation overall: ITN030ST, the source of the samples, was a randomized trial that attempted immunosuppression withdrawal within 2 years of liver transplantation. Donor-reactive T cell clones were identified using TCRbeta sequencing after a pre-transplant mixed lymphocyte reaction and were then followed in post-transplant blood. As an antigen-independent comparator for the donor-reactive sequences, third party-reactive TCRbeta sequences from pre-transplant MLRs were identified as well. Three of the eight recipients were HCV-positive; the others were transplanted for non-autoimmune, non-viral indications. The subjects received no induction therapy and were kept on standard immunosuppression until randomization at 12-24 months post-transplant. Tolerance was defined as complete immunosuppression withdrawal for at least one year with no rise in liver enzymes beyond twice the upper limit of normal. Blood samples were collected pre-transplant, then pre-randomization ahead of withdrawal, and finally post-randomization once withdrawal had either been completed or failed. The studied cohort comprised 8 liver transplant recipients, 3 classified as tolerant and 5 as non-tolerant.

Unstimulated PBMCs, after thawing, were stained for CD3, CD4 and CD8 and then FACS-sorted into CD3+CD4+ and CD3+CD8+ populations. Randomization to immunosuppression withdrawal applied to every one of the 8 studied subjects. The Qiagen DNeasy Blood and Tissue Kit was used for genomic DNA isolation. To note about this clone: Its antigen specificity is not known. No clone much larger than this one lies a single base away; base qualities are absent. Other nucleotide sequences in the sample specify the same CDR3.

Frozen genomic DNA underwent high-throughput TCRbeta CDR3 sequencing by immunoSEQ, including PCR amplification, mapping, bias correction and internal controls. As for how the authors treated the data: Productive rearrangements were kept, and unique TCRbeta sequences were defined by CDR3 nucleotide sequence plus V and J gene. For classification of a sequence as donor-reactive, at least 5-fold expansion in CFSE-low cells relative to unstimulated pre-transplant cells and a frequency of at least 0.01% were required. To ensure at least 90% detection power, minimum frequency thresholds were set for each subject based on that subject's lowest-template unstimulated sample. Jensen-Shannon divergence between the top 1000 TCRbeta sequences post- versus pre-transplant served as the measure of repertoire turnover. Two-sided Fisher's exact tests were used to test for changes in how often donor-reactive sequences were detected. TCRdb retrieved this table from immuneACCESS and kept in-frame rearrangements only. Not all clones are present; in checked studies, unresolved V genes account for under half, and no reason is known for the remainder. V and J calls and clone size are as listed in that table; D and trimming were resolved from the DNA. This sample is represented by roughly 80,000 clones; over 65% of them were singletons. The top ten clones comprise 2.5% to 3.5% of the sample.

Trimming takes 2 bases from V and 3 bases from J, and the germline ends sit 7 bases apart. CDR3 length: 14 amino acids, cysteine to phenylalanine. The entry retains the CDR3 DNA only, 42 bases that are in frame from base 1. Via the germline V gene (reference sequence), CDR1 is MNHNY and CDR2 SVGAGI. Overall study results and their limits: The decline in donor-reactive sequences exceeded the decline in third party-reactive sequences, suggesting partial antigen-specific deletion that was unrelated to withdrawal success. The conclusions were considered preliminary, being limited by small, heterogeneous patient numbers and non-standardized post-transplant time points. In a couple of subjects, low numbers of available donor cells limited the measurable donor-reactive repertoire. In 5 of 8 subjects, regardless of tolerance or HCV status, circulating donor-reactive CD4 TCRbeta sequences dropped significantly post-transplant. Because no allograft tissue specimens were available, donor-reactive T cells may have migrated into the graft instead of being deleted. Once repertoire turnover was taken into account, donor-reactive detection showed a significant reduction for CD4 in 7 of 8 subjects and for CD8 in 8 of 8.

The starting material was CD4+ T cells from blood, obtained at the 22-month timepoint. The receptor comes from a human patient who received a liver transplant. Because of the transplant, the T cells may be the graft donor's rather than the patient's own. The chain employs TRBV6-6 and TRBJ1-4; matching of 6 bases hints at TRBD1 as the D gene. The encoded CDR3 is CASSYGQSNEKLFF. The DNA reads TGTGCCAGCAGTTACGGACAGTCTAATGAAAAACTGTTTTTT.